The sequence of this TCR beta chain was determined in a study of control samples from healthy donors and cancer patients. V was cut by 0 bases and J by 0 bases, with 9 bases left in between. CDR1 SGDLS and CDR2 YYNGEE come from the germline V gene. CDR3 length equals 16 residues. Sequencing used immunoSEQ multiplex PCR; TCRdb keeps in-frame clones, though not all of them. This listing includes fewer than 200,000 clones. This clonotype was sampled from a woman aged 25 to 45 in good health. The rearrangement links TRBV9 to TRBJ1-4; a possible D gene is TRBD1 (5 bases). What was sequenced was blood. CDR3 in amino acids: CASSVDQGATNEKLFF. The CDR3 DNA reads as TGTGCCAGCAGCGTAGATCAGGGAGCAACTAATGAAAAACTGTTTTTT.